Below, one T cell receptor beta chain is given with its context. As yet, its antigen is unknown. Via MiXCR, TCRdb re-called the 5' RACE reads, giving one row per CDR3 protein. The table shows about 340,000 distinct CDR3 sequences, with 10% to 15% occurring only once. The entry originates in a study of T-cell memory formation after mild COVID-19. Overall study results and limits: In pre-infection memory, a portion of responding clones appeared, which suggested that cross-reactive memory joined.

Germline CDR1 is LGHNA and CDR2 is YSLEER. V shed 3 bases and J 5 bases; nucleotides not matched to a gene: 12. CDR3 size: 17 residues. The V and J genes are TRBV4-3 and TRBJ1-4; TRBD1 matches 7 bases. This TCR was sampled from a man younger than 35 who had mild COVID-19 (a few samples of this study predate the infection). Cell type and time point are not known. The material sequenced was PBMCs or a T cell subset sorted from them (not recorded which). The CDR3 loop is CASSQGLTGTENEKLFF. The CDR3 nucleotides are TGCGCCAGCAGCCAGGGACTAACCGGGACAGAAAATGAAAAACTGTTTTTT.